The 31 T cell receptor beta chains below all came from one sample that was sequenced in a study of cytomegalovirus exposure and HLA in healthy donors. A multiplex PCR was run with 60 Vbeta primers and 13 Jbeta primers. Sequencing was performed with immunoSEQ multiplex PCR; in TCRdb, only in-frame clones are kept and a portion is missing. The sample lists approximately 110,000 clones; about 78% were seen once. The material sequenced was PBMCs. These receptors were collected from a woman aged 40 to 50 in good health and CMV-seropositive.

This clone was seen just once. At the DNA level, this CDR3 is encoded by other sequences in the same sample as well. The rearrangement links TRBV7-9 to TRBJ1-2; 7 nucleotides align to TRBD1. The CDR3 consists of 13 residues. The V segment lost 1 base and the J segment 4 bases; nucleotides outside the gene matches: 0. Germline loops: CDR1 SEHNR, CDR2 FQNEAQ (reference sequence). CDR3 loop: CASSLGTGYGYTF. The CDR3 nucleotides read TGTGCCAGCAGCTTAGGGACAGGCTATGGCTACACCTTC. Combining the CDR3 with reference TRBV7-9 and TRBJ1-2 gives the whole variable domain DTGVSQNPRHKITKRGQNVTFRCDPISEHNRLYWYRQTLGQGPEFLTYFQNEAQLEKSRLLSDRFSAERPKGSFSTLEIQRTEQGDSAMYLCASSLGTGYGYTFGSGTRLTVV.

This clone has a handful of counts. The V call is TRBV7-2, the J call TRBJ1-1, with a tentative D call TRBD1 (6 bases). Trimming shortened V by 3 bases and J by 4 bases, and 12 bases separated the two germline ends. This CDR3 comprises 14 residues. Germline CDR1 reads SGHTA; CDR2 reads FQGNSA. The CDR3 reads CASSLTRGGTEAFF. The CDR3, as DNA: TGTGCCAGCAGCTTGACTCGAGGGGGCACTGAAGCTTTCTTT.

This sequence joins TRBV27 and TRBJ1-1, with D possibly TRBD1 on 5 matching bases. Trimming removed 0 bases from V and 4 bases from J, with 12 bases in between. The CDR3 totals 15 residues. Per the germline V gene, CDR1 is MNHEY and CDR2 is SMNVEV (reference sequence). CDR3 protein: CASSLSTRASTEAFF. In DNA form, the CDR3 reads TGTGCCAGCAGTTTATCGACCAGGGCCAGCACTGAAGCTTTCTTT.

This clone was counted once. The CDR3 nucleotides are TGTGCCAGCAGCTTTGGAGGGGTAAACACTGAAGCTTTCTTT. Protein product: CASSFGGVNTEAFF. The chain recombines TRBV13 with TRBJ1-1; the D gene is possibly TRBD1 (5 bases). Per the germline V gene, CDR1 is PRHDT and CDR2 is FYEKMQ (reference sequence). CDR3 length: 14 residues. With 3 bases removed from V and 2 bases from J, the gap between germline ends came to 10 bases.

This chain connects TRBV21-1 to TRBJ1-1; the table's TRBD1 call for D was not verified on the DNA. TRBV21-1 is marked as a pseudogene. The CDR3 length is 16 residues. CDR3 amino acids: CASSNILYRGATEAFF. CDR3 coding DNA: TGTGCCAGCAGCAATATCTTGTACAGGGGGGCCACTGAAGCTTTCTTT.

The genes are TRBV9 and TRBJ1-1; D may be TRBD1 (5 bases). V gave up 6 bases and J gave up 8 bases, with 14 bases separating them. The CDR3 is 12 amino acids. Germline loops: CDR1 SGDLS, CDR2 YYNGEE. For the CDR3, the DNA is TGTGCCAGCACCTCAATAACAGGAGAAGCTTTCTTT. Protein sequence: CASTSITGEAFF. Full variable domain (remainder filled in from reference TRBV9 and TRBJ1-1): DSGVTQTPKHLITATGQRVTLRCSPRSGDLSVYWYQQSLDQGLQFLIQYYNGEERAKGNILERFSAQQFPDLHSELNLSSLELGDSALYFCASTSITGEAFFGQGTRLTVV.

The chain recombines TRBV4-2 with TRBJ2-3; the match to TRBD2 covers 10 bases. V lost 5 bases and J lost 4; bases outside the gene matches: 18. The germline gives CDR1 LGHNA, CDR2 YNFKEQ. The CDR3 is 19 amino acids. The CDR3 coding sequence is TGTGCCAGCAGCTATACGGGACGGGAGCGGGGGGGCCAGGCAGATACGCAGTATTTT. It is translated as CASSYTGRERGGQADTQYF.

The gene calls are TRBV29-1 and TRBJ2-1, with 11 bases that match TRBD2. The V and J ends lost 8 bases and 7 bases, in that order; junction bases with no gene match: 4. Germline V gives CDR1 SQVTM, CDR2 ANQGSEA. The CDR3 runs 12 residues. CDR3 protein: CSLLAGGNEQFF. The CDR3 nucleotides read TGCAGCCTATTAGCGGGGGGGAATGAGCAGTTCTTC.

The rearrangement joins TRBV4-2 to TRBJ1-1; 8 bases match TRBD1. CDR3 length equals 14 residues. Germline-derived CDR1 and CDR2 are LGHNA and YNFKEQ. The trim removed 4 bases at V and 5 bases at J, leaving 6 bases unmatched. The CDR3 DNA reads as TGTGCCAGCAGCCCAACCAGGGGGCGGACTGAAGCTTTCTTT. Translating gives CASSPTRGRTEAFF.

The CDR3 protein is CASSITPRSPEAFF. CDR3 nucleotide sequence: TGTGCCAGCAGCATTACCCCTAGGAGTCCTGAAGCTTTCTTT. This rearrangement joins TRBV28 to TRBJ1-1; the D is unclear. With 6 bases removed from V and 6 bases from J, the gap between germline ends came to 17 bases. The CDR3 covers 14 residues. Germline V gene sequence: CDR1 MDHEN, CDR2 SYDVKM.

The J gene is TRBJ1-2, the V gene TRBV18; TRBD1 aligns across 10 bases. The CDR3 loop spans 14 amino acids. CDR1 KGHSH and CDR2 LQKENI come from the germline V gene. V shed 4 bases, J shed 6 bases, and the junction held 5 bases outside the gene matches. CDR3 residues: CASSRETGGDGYTF. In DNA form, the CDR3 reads TGTGCCAGCTCACGGGAGACAGGGGGCGATGGCTACACCTTC.

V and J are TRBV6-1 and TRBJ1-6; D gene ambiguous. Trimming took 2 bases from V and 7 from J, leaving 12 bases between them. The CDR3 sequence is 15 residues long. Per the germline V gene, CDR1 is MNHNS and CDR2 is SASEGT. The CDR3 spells CASSENTSGNSPLHF. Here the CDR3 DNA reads TGTGCCAGCAGTGAAAACACCTCGGGGAATTCACCCCTCCACTTT.

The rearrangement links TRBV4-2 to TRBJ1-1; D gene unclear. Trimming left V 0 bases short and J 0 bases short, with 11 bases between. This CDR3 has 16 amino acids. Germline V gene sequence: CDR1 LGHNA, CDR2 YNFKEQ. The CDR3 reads CASSQDGNPLNTEAFF. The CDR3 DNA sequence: TGTGCCAGCAGCCAAGATGGCAACCCCTTGAACACTGAAGCTTTCTTT.

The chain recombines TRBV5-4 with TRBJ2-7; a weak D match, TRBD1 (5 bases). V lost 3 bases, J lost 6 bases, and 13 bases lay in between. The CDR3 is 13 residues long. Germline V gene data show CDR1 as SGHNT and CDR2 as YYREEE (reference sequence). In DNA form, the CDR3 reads TGTGCCAGCAGCTCATATACAGGATCCGAGCAGTACTTC. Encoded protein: CASSSYTGSEQYF.

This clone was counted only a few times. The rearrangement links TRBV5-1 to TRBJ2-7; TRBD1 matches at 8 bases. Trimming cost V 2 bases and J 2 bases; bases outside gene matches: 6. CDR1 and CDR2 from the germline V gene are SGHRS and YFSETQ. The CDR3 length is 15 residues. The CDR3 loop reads CASSLAGTGTYEQYF. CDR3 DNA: TGCGCCAGCAGCTTAGCCGGGACAGGCACCTACGAGCAGTACTTC.

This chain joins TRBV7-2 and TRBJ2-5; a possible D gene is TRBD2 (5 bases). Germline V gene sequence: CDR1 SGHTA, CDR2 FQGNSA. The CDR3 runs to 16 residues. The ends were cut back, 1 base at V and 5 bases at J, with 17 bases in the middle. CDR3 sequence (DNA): TGTGCCAGCAGCTTAGTGGGAGAGGTACCCAGGGAGACCCAGTACTTC. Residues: CASSLVGEVPRETQYF.

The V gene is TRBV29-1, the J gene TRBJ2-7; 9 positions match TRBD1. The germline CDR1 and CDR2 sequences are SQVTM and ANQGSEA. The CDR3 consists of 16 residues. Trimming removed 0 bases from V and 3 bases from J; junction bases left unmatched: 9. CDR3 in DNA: TGCAGCGTTGAAGACACGGGACAGGGTTTCGTCTACGAGCAGTACTTC. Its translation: CSVEDTGQGFVYEQYF.

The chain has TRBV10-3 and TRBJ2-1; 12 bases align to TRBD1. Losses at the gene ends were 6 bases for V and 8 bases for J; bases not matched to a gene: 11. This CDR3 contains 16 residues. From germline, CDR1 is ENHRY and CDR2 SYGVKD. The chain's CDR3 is CAIRPGQGAGGDEQFF. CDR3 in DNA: TGTGCCATCAGACCGGGACAGGGGGCGGGCGGGGATGAGCAGTTCTTC.

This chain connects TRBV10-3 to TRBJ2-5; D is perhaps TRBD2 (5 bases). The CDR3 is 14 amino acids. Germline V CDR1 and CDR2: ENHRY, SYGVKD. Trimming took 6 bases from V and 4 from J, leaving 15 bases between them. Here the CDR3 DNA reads TGTGCCATCAGCGGGGTGGGTAGTAGAGAGACCCAGTACTTC. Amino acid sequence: CAISGVGSRETQYF.

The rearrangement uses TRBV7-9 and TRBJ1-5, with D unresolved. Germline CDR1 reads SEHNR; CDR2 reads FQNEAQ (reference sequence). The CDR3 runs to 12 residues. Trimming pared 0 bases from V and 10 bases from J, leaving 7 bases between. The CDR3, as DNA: TGTGCCAGCAGCTTAGCCACAAACCCCCAGCATTTT. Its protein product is CASSLATNPQHF.

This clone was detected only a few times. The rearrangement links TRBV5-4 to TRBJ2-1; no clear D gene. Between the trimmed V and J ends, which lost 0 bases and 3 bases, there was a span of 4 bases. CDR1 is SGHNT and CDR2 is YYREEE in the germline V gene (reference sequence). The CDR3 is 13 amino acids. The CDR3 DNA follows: TGTGCCAGCAGCTTGGGACTCTACAATGAGCAGTTCTTC. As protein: CASSLGLYNEQFF.

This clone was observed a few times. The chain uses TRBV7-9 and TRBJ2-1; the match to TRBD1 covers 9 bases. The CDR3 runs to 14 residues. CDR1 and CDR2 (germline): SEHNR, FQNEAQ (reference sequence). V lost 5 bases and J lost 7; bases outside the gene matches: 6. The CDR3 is CASSQTGTGNEQFF. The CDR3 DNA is TGTGCCAGCAGCCAGACCGGGACAGGGAATGAGCAGTTCTTC.

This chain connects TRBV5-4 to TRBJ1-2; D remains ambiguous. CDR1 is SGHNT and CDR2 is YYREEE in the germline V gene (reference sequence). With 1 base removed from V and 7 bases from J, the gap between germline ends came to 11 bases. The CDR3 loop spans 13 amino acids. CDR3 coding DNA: TGTGCCAGCAGCTTGCCCCCGGTCGGTGGCTACACCTTC. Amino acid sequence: CASSLPPVGGYTF.

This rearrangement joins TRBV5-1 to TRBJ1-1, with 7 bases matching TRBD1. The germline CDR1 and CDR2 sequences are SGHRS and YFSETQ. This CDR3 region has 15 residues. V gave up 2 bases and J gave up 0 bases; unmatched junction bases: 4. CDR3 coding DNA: TGCGCCAGCAGCTTACAGGGGTCCATGAACACTGAAGCTTTCTTT. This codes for CASSLQGSMNTEAFF. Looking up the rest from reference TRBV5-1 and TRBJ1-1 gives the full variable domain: KAGVTQTPRYLIKTRGQQVTLSCSPISGHRSVSWYQQTPGQGLQFLFEYFSETQRNKGNFPGRFSGRQFSNSRSEMNVSTLELGDSALYLCASSLQGSMNTEAFFGQGTRLTVV.

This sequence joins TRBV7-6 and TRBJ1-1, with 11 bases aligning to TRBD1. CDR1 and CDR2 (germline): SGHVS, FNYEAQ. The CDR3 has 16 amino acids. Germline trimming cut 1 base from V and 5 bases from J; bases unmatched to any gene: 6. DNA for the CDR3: TGTGCCAGCAGCTTAGGCGGGGACAGGGGGTTAACTGAAGCTTTCTTT. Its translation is CASSLGGDRGLTEAFF.

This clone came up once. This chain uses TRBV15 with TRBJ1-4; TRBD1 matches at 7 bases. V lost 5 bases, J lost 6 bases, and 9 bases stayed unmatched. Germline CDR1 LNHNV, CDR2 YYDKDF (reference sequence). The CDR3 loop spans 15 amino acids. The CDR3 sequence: CATSGQAAVHEKLFF. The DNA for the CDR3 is TGTGCCACCAGCGGACAGGCGGCCGTCCATGAAAAACTGTTTTTT. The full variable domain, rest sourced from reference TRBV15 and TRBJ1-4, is DAMVIQNPRYQVTQFGKPVTLSCSQTLNHNVMYWYQQKSSQAPKLLFHYYDKDFNNEADTPDNFQSRRPNTSFCFLDIRSPGLGDTAMYLCATSGQAAVHEKLFFGSGTQLSVL.

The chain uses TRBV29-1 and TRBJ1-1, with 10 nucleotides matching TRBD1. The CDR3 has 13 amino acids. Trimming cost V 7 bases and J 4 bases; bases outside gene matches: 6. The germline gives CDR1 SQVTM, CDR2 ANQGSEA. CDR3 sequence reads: CSAGGQGGTEAFF. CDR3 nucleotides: TGCAGCGCCGGCGGACAGGGGGGCACTGAAGCTTTCTTT.

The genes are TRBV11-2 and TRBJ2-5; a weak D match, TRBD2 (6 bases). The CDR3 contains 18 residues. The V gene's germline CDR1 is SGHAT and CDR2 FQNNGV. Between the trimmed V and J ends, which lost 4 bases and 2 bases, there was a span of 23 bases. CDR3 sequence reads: CASSSKPQGTGGQETQYF. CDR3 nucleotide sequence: TGTGCCAGCAGCTCTAAACCTCAGGGAACTGGGGGGCAAGAGACCCAGTACTTC. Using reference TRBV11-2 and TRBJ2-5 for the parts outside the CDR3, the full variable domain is EAGVAQSPRYKIIEKRQSVAFWCNPISGHATLYWYQQILGQGPKLLIQFQNNGVVDDSQLPKDRFSAERLKGVDSTLKIQPAKLEDSAVYLCASSSKPQGTGGQETQYFGPGTRLLVL.

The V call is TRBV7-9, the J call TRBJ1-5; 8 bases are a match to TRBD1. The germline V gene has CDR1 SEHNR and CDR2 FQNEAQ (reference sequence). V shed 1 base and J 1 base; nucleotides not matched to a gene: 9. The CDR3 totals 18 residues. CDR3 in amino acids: CASSLGAGGEASNQPQHF. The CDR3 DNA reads TGTGCCAGCAGCTTAGGGGCAGGGGGCGAAGCGAGCAATCAGCCCCAGCATTTT.

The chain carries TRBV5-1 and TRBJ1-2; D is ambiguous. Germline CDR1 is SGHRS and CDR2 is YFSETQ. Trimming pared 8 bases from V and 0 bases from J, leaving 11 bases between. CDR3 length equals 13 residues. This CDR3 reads CASSEGSNYGYTF. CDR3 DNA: TGCGCCAGTTCAGAGGGATCTAACTATGGCTACACCTTC.

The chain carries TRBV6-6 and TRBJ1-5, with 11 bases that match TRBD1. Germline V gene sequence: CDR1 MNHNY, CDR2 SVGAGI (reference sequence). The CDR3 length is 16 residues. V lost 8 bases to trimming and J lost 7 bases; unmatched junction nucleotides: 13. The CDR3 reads CASLPRTGGRRQPQHF. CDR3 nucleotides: TGTGCCAGCCTTCCGAGGACAGGGGGCCGGAGGCAGCCCCAGCATTTT.